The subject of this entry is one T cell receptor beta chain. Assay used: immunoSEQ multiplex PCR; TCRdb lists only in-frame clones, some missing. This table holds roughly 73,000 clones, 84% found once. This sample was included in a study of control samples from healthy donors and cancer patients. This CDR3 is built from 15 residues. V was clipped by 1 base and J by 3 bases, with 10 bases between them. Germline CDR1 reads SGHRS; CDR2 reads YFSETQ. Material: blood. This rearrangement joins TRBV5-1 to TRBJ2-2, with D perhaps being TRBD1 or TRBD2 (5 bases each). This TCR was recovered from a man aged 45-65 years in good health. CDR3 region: CASSLQRGYTGELFF. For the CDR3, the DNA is TGCGCCAGCAGCTTGCAGAGGGGCTACACCGGGGAGCTGTTTTTT.